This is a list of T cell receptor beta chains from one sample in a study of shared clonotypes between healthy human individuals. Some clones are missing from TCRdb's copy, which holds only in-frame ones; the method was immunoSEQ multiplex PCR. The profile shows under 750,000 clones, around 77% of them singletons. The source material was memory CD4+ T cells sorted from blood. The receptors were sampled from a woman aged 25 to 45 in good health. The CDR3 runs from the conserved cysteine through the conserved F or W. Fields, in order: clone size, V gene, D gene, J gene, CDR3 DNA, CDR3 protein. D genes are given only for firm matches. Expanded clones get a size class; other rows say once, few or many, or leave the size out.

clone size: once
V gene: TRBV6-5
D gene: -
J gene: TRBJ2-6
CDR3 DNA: TGTGCCAGCAGCCCAGGGGTGGGGGCCAACGTCCTGACTTTC
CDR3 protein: CASSPGVGANVLTF

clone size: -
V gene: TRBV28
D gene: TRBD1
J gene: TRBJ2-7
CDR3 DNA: TGTGCCAGCAGTAAATATACAGGGGATCCATTTTACGAGCAGTACTTC
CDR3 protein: CASSKYTGDPFYEQYF

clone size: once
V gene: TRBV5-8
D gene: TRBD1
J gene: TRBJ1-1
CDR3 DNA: TGTGCCAGCAGTACGGGACAGCTCGTAATGAACACTGAAGCTTTCTTT
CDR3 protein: CASSTGQLVMNTEAFF

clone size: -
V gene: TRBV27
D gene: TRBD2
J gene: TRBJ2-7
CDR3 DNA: TGTGCCAGCACGACCGCTAGCGGGGCCACCTACGAGCAGTACTTC
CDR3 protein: CASTTASGATYEQYF

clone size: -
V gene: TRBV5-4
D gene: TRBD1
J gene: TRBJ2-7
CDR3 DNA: TGTGCCAGCAGCACGACAGGGCATTACGAGCAGTACTTC
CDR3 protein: CASSTTGHYEQYF

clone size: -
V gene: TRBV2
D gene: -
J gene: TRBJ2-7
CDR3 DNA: TGTGCCAGCACCTCAGGTCGGGGGCCCTACGAGCAGTACTTC
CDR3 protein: CASTSGRGPYEQYF

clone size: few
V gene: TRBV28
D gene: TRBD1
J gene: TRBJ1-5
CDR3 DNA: TGTGCCAGCAGGGCCCTGGACAGGGGGTTCAATCAGCCCCAGCATTTT
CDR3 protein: CASRALDRGFNQPQHF

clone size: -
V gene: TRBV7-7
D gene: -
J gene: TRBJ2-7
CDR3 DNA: TGTGCCAGCAGCCAGGGACGAGACGCCAGCGAGCAGTACTTC
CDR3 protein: CASSQGRDASEQYF

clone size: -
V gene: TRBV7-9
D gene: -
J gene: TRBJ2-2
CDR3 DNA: TGTGCCAGCAGCTTAAAGGGCGGGGGCACCACCGGGGAGCTGTTTTTT
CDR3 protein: CASSLKGGGTTGELFF

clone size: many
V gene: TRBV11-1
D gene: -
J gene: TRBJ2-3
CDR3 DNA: TGTGCCAGCAGCCTAACGGGTGATACGCAGTATTTT
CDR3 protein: CASSLTGDTQYF

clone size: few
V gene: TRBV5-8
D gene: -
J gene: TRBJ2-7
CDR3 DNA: TGTGCCAGCAGCTTAAGGACGGAGACCTACGAGCAGTACTTC
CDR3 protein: CASSLRTETYEQYF

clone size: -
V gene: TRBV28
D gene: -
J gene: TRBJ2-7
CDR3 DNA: TGTGCCAGCAGGTCTCGTGAGGCAGGGAGGAGTTACGAGCAGTACTTC
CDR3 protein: CASRSREAGRSYEQYF

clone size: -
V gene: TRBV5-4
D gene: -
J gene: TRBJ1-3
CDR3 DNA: TGTGCCAGCAGCTTGGGAGTTCCGAGCTCTGGAAACACCATATATTTT
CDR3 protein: CASSLGVPSSGNTIYF

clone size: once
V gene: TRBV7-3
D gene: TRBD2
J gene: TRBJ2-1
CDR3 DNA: TGTGCCAGCAGCCCGATCCCGACTAGCGAAGGAAATGAGCAGTTCTTC
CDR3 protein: CASSPIPTSEGNEQFF

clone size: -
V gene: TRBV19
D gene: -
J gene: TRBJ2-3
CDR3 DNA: TGTGCCAGTAGTCCCCAGCGAGGTCCGGAAGATACGCAGTATTTT
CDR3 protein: CASSPQRGPEDTQYF

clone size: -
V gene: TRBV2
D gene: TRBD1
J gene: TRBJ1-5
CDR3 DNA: TGTGCCAGCAGGCAAGGGGACAGTCGCAATCAGCCCCAGCATTTT
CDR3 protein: CASRQGDSRNQPQHF

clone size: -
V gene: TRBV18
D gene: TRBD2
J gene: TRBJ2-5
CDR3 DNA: TGTGCCAGCTCACCATCGATAGCGGGAGTCAAAGAGACCCAGTACTTC
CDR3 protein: CASSPSIAGVKETQYF

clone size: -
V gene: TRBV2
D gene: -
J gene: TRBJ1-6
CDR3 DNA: TGTGCCAGCAGTGAATTCCGTAGGACCCTCCACTTT
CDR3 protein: CASSEFRRTLHF

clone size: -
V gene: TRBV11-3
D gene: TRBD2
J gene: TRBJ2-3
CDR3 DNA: TGTGCCAGCAGCTTAGGAGTGACTAGCGGTTTTACGCAGTATTTT
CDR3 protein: CASSLGVTSGFTQYF

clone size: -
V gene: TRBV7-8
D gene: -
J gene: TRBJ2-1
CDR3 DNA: TGTGCCAGCAGCTTAACAGGGTGGAAAAACAATGAGCAGTTCTTC
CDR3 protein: CASSLTGWKNNEQFF

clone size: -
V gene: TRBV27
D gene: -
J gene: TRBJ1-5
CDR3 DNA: TGTGCCAGCCGTTCTCTCAATCAGCCCCAGCATTTT
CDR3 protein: CASRSLNQPQHF

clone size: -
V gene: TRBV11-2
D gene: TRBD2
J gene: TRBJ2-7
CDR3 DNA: TGTGCCAGCAGCCACGGGGGGACTAGCGGGACCCACGAGCAGTACTTC
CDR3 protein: CASSHGGTSGTHEQYF

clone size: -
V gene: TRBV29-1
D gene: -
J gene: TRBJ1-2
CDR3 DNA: TGCAGCGTTGATTCGACAGAAGGAGCTAACTATGGCTACACCTTC
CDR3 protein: CSVDSTEGANYGYTF

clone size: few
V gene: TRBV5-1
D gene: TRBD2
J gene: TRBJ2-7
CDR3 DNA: TGCGCCAGCAGCTGGGCTAGCGGGAGGGCTGTGTGGGAGCAGTACTTC
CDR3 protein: CASSWASGRAVWEQYF

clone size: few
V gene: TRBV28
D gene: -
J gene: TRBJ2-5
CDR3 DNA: TGTGCCAGCAGTTTCCAGGGGCGCAGGGAGACCCAGTACTTC
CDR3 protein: CASSFQGRRETQYF

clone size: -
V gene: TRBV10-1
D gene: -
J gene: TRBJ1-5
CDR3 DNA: TGCGCCAGCAGTGAGGTCGGGAATCATAGCAATCAGCCCCAGCATTTT
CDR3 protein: CASSEVGNHSNQPQHF

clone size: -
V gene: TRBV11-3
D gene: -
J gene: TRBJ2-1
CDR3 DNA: TGTGCCAGCAGCTTCAGGGCCAATGAGCAGTTCTTC
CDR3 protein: CASSFRANEQFF

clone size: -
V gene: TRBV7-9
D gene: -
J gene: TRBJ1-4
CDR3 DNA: TGTGCCAGCAGCTCAACCCGGGACCCGGGTTTCACTGAAAAACTGTTTTTT
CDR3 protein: CASSSTRDPGFTEKLFF

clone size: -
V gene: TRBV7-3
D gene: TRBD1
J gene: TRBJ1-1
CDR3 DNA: TGTGCCAGCAGCTTAGGAGTGGGGACAGGGGGCGCGGGCACTGAAGCTTTCTTT
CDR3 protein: CASSLGVGTGGAGTEAFF